A single count supports the clone carrying this T cell receptor beta chain. Antigen specificity is unknown. The data are from a study of shared clonotypes between healthy human individuals. Points from the study as a whole: Clonotypes that were shared across a handful of donors made up approximately 5% of naive CD4 clonotypes.

Some clones are missing from TCRdb's copy, which holds only in-frame ones; the method was immunoSEQ multiplex PCR. The repertoire holds about 2 million clones, with about 95% as singletons. The CDR3 has 15 residues. Germline CDR1 and CDR2: MNHEY and SMNVEV (reference sequence). V lost 3 bases, J lost 2 bases, and 14 bases lay in between. Selected positively for CCR7 and CD45RO-negative, naive CD8 cells excluded terminally differentiated effector memory CD45RA+ cells. Adult Caucasians living in Nashville, Tennessee made up all of the donors. Input material: naive CD8+ T cells sorted from blood. The gene calls are TRBV27 and TRBJ2-7; D is perhaps TRBD2 (6 bases). The receptor was isolated from a man younger than 35 in good health. The CDR3 region has the DNA TGTGCCAGCAGTTTCGAGGCGGGAATCCCCTACGAGCAGTACTTC. Translating gives CASSFEAGIPYEQYF.